These T cell receptor beta chains were read from a single sample in a study of blood T cell repertoires in COVID-19. TCRdb keeps only in-frame clones here, not all; method: immunoSEQ multiplex PCR. The sample yields under 500,000 clones, approximately 90% seen once. Sequencing was carried out using peripheral blood. These receptor sequences come from a woman aged 30 to 39 with acute or convalescent COVID-19. CDR3s include the opening cysteine and the closing phenylalanine or tryptophan. The D gene is left open where the match is weak. Not all rows give a size; the values are once, few, many and, for expanded clones, a class.

V gene: TRBV13
D gene: NA
J gene: TRBJ2-5
clone size: NA
CDR3 protein: CASSLDRSGDQETQYF
CDR3 DNA: TGTGCCAGCAGCTTAGATCGGTCGGGGGACCAAGAGACCCAGTACTTC

V gene: TRBV6-2/TRBV6-3
D gene: NA
J gene: TRBJ1-5
clone size: NA
CDR3 protein: CASSSNRDNYQPQHF
CDR3 DNA: TGTGCCAGCAGCTCAAACCGGGACAACTATCAGCCCCAGCATTTT

V gene: TRBV7-9
D gene: NA
J gene: TRBJ2-7
clone size: once
CDR3 protein: CASSSTRRDYGEQYF
CDR3 DNA: TGTGCCAGCAGCTCGACCCGCAGAGACTATGGCGAGCAGTACTTC

V gene: TRBV12-3/TRBV12-4
D gene: NA
J gene: TRBJ1-2
clone size: NA
CDR3 protein: CASSLGGNYGYTF
CDR3 DNA: TGTGCCAGCAGTTTAGGAGGGAACTATGGCTACACCTTC

V gene: TRBV27
D gene: NA
J gene: TRBJ1-1
clone size: NA
CDR3 protein: CASSLIPPAGTNTEAFF
CDR3 DNA: TGTGCCAGCAGTTTAATACCCCCGGCCGGGACAAACACTGAAGCTTTCTTT

V gene: TRBV11-2
D gene: NA
J gene: TRBJ2-2
clone size: once
CDR3 protein: CASSFLKGSGLFF
CDR3 DNA: TGTGCCAGCAGCTTTCTGAAAGGTAGCGGGCTGTTTTTT

V gene: TRBV19
D gene: NA
J gene: TRBJ1-2
clone size: NA
CDR3 protein: CASAWATNYGYTF
CDR3 DNA: TGTGCCAGTGCCTGGGCCACCAACTATGGCTACACCTTC

V gene: TRBV28
D gene: TRBD1
J gene: TRBJ2-7
clone size: NA
CDR3 protein: CASSPRWDRRAYEQYF
CDR3 DNA: TGTGCCAGCAGTCCCCGGTGGGACAGGAGAGCCTACGAGCAGTACTTC

V gene: TRBV30
D gene: TRBD1
J gene: TRBJ2-3
clone size: NA
CDR3 protein: CAWSLGGQRWSDTQYF
CDR3 DNA: TGTGCCTGGAGCTTAGGGGGACAGCGATGGTCAGATACGCAGTATTTT

V gene: TRBV9
D gene: NA
J gene: TRBJ2-2
clone size: NA
CDR3 protein: CASSGSTTNTGELFF
CDR3 DNA: TGTGCCAGCAGCGGATCAACAACGAACACCGGGGAGCTGTTTTTT

V gene: TRBV28
D gene: NA
J gene: TRBJ2-1
clone size: NA
CDR3 protein: CASSLYADEQFF
CDR3 DNA: TGTGCCAGCAGTTTATATGCGGATGAGCAGTTCTTC

V gene: TRBV3-1/TRBV3-2
D gene: TRBD2
J gene: TRBJ2-5
clone size: NA
CDR3 protein: CASSHRRLAEKETQYF
CDR3 DNA: TGTGCCAGCAGCCACCGCCGACTAGCGGAAAAAGAGACCCAGTACTTC

V gene: TRBV10-3
D gene: NA
J gene: TRBJ1-2
clone size: NA
CDR3 protein: CAISESGGGDYGYTF
CDR3 DNA: TGTGCCATCAGTGAGTCGGGCGGGGGCGACTATGGCTACACCTTC

V gene: TRBV6-1
D gene: TRBD1
J gene: TRBJ1-6
clone size: NA
CDR3 protein: CASSEGQINSPLHF
CDR3 DNA: TGTGCCAGCAGTGAGGGACAGATTAATTCACCCCTCCACTTT

V gene: TRBV4-1
D gene: NA
J gene: TRBJ1-1
clone size: NA
CDR3 protein: CASSQGPHTEAFF
CDR3 DNA: TGCGCCAGCAGCCAGGGGCCCCACACTGAAGCTTTCTTT

V gene: TRBV28
D gene: NA
J gene: TRBJ2-5
clone size: NA
CDR3 protein: CASSLPGETQYF
CDR3 DNA: TGTGCCAGCAGTTTACCGGGGGAGACCCAGTACTTC

V gene: TRBV5-5
D gene: TRBD1
J gene: TRBJ1-2
clone size: NA
CDR3 protein: CASSLYPRGHRFVYGYTF
CDR3 DNA: TGTGCCAGCAGCTTGTACCCCAGGGGGCACCGCTTCGTCTATGGCTACACCTTC

V gene: TRBV28
D gene: NA
J gene: TRBJ1-3
clone size: NA
CDR3 protein: CASSLGGTERSGNTIYF
CDR3 DNA: TGTGCCAGCAGTTTAGGAGGGACGGAGCGGTCTGGAAACACCATATATTTT

V gene: TRBV6-6
D gene: NA
J gene: TRBJ1-1
clone size: NA
CDR3 protein: CASRSQQGRNTEAFF
CDR3 DNA: TGTGCCAGCAGGTCCCAACAGGGTAGGAACACTGAAGCTTTCTTT

V gene: TRBV7-6
D gene: TRBD1
J gene: TRBJ1-3
clone size: NA
CDR3 protein: CASSPRTGTATDYPGNTIYF
CDR3 DNA: TGTGCCAGCAGCCCCCGGACCGGGACAGCGACCGATTATCCTGGAAACACCATATATTTT

V gene: TRBV7-6
D gene: TRBD2
J gene: TRBJ2-2
clone size: NA
CDR3 protein: CASSSSGGAAGELFF
CDR3 DNA: TGTGCCAGCAGCTCGTCGGGGGGGGCGGCCGGGGAGCTGTTTTTT

V gene: TRBV24-1
D gene: NA
J gene: TRBJ1-2
clone size: once
CDR3 protein: CATSDPGYGYTF
CDR3 DNA: TGTGCCACCAGTGACCCGGGCTATGGCTACACCTTC